The 27 T cell receptor beta chains reported below all come from one sample, sequenced in a study of OX40 agonist ivuxolimab in advanced cancers. Sequencing used immunoSEQ multiplex PCR; TCRdb keeps in-frame clones, though not all of them. This sample carries 70,000 to 95,000 clones, around 94% of them seen once, and the ten largest clones take 9.6%. The sequencing used CD4+ or CD8+ T cells sorted from blood, collected in a trial of the OX40 agonist ivuxolimab. The receptors here all came from an adult with an advanced solid tumor such as melanoma, head and neck, liver or kidney cancer.

This chain connects TRBV11-2 to TRBJ2-7, with 12 bases fitting TRBD2. Germline V lookup: CDR1 SGHAT, CDR2 FQNNGV. Losses at the gene ends were 5 bases for V and 1 base for J; bases not matched to a gene: 9. This CDR3 contains 17 residues. CDR3 sequence (DNA): TGTGCCAGCAGCCATCCCCGGACTAGCGGGGATTCCTACGAGCAGTACTTC. Its translation is CASSHPRTSGDSYEQYF.

For this clone: The sample holds other DNA sequences that translate to the same CDR3. The chain links TRBV6-4 to TRBJ2-1; D possibly matches TRBD1 or TRBD2 (6 bases each). This CDR3 spans 15 amino acids. Trimming removed 0 bases from V and 7 bases from J, with 13 bases in between. Per germline, CDR1 MRHNA and CDR2 SNTAGT. As DNA, the CDR3 is TGTGCCAGCAGTGACTCGAGTGGGGGGCGGAATGAGCAGTTCTTC. This encodes CASSDSSGGRNEQFF.

The gene calls are TRBV11-2 and TRBJ1-2; a possible D gene is TRBD1 (5 bases). The germline V gene has CDR1 SGHAT and CDR2 FQNNGV. This CDR3 comprises 16 residues. V lost 1 base to trimming and J lost 6 bases, with 18 bases between them. CDR3 DNA sequence: TGTGCCAGCAGCTTAGGGGACGGGCCTCCTTTTGATGGCTACACCTTC. Its translation: CASSLGDGPPFDGYTF.

The rearrangement uses TRBV9 and TRBJ2-7, with a possible D match to TRBD2 (6 bases). Trimming took 0 bases from V and 5 from J, leaving 12 bases between them. CDR1 is SGDLS and CDR2 is YYNGEE in the germline V gene. The CDR3 length is 14 residues. The DNA for the CDR3 is TGTGCCAGCAGCGTAGCAGGGAGGACCAACGAGCAGTACTTC. Encoded protein: CASSVAGRTNEQYF.

The chain is built from TRBV5-1 and TRBJ1-1; 7 nucleotides agree with TRBD1. CDR1 and CDR2 from the germline V gene are SGHRS and YFSETQ. Germline trimming cut 4 bases from V and 3 bases from J; bases unmatched to any gene: 3. The CDR3 is 13 amino acids. For the CDR3, the DNA is TGCGCCAGCAGCCTCACAGGGGACACTGAAGCTTTCTTT. Translation gives CASSLTGDTEAFF. The variable domain in full, completed from reference TRBV5-1 and TRBJ1-1, reads KAGVTQTPRYLIKTRGQQVTLSCSPISGHRSVSWYQQTPGQGLQFLFEYFSETQRNKGNFPGRFSGRQFSNSRSEMNVSTLELGDSALYLCASSLTGDTEAFFGQGTRLTVV.

The chain carries TRBV10-3 and TRBJ2-7; possible D gene TRBD1, 6 bases. Trimming shortened V by 4 bases and J by 3 bases, and 10 bases separated the two germline ends. The germline V gene encodes CDR1 ENHRY and CDR2 SYGVKD. This CDR3 has 13 amino acids. The CDR3 reads CAISGVDSYEQYF. The DNA of the CDR3 is TGTGCCATCAGTGGGGTGGACAGCTACGAGCAGTACTTC.

V and J are TRBV7-9 and TRBJ1-1, with a weak D call TRBD1 (6 bases). This CDR3 contains 15 residues. Trimming pared 1 base from V and 3 bases from J, leaving 12 bases between. Germline values: CDR1 SEHNR, CDR2 FQNEAQ (reference sequence). This CDR3 is CASSLVGEGDTEAFF. The CDR3 nucleotides are TGTGCCAGCAGCTTAGTAGGCGAGGGGGACACTGAAGCTTTCTTT.

This clone has just one count. V usage is TRBV18 and J usage is TRBJ1-1, with D unresolved. Trimming removed 8 bases at V and 4 bases at J, with 23 bases between. Germline CDR1 reads KGHSH; CDR2 reads LQKENI. The CDR3 is 16 residues long. CDR3 in amino acids: CASHDSESFASTEAFF. The CDR3 DNA is TGTGCCAGCCACGACTCGGAGTCTTTTGCGTCCACTGAAGCTTTCTTT.

The chain joins TRBV5-1 to TRBJ1-2, with D tentatively TRBD1 (5 bases). The CDR3 contains 14 residues. Germline V gene lookup returns CDR1 SGHRS and CDR2 YFSETQ. The V gene lost 6 bases and the J gene lost 2 bases, with 14 bases spanning the gap. This CDR3 reads CASTSSGQNYGYTF. The CDR3 DNA follows: TGCGCCAGCACCTCATCGGGGCAGAACTATGGCTACACCTTC.

CDR3 region: CASSLTSQGSEAFF. CDR3 DNA: TGTGCCAGCAGCTTAACCTCCCAGGGCTCAGAAGCTTTCTTT. The chain employs TRBV7-3 and TRBJ1-1; maybe TRBD1 (5 bases). Trimming left V 0 bases short and J 8 bases short, with 13 bases between. Looked up from germline, CDR1 is SGHTA and CDR2 is FQGTGA. This CDR3 has 14 amino acids. The full variable domain, in which reference TRBV7-3 and TRBJ1-1 provide the parts outside the CDR3, is GAGVSQTPSNKVTEKGKYVELRCDPISGHTALYWYRQSLGQGPEFLIYFQGTGAADDSGLPNDRFFAVRPEGSVSTLKIQRTERGDSAVYLCASSLTSQGSEAFFGQGTRLTVV.

CDR3 bases: TGTGCCAGCAGCCAAAAGACTAGCGGGATTCAGAACACCGGGGAGCTGTTTTTT. It encodes CASSQKTSGIQNTGELFF. V is TRBV14 and J is TRBJ2-2, with 11 positions matching TRBD2. The CDR3 runs to 18 residues. Germline CDR1 reads SGHDN; CDR2 reads FVKESK. The V segment lost 2 bases and the J segment 1 base; nucleotides outside the gene matches: 6.

This chain links TRBV19 with TRBJ2-7; the match to TRBD2 covers 16 bases. V trimming: 7 bases; J trimming: 2 bases; junction bases outside the gene matches: 8. The CDR3 totals 17 residues. Germline-derived CDR1 and CDR2 are LNHDA and SQIVND (reference sequence). CDR3 loop: CASMPGLAGGPPYEQYF. The CDR3 DNA reads as TGTGCCAGTATGCCGGGACTAGCGGGAGGGCCGCCCTACGAGCAGTACTTC. The full variable domain, completed using reference TRBV19 and TRBJ2-7, is DGGITQSPKYLFRKEGQNVTLSCEQNLNHDAMYWYRQDPGQGLRLIYYSQIVNDFQKGDIAEGYSVSREKKESFPLTVTSAQKNPTAFYLCASMPGLAGGPPYEQYFGPGTRLTVT.

The chain has TRBV30 and TRBJ1-1; D is undetermined. Trimming shortened V by 1 base and J by 4 bases, and 19 bases separated the two germline ends. The CDR3 sequence is 16 residues long. CDR1 and CDR2 from the germline V gene are GTSNPN and SVGIG (reference sequence). The CDR3 DNA reads TGTGCCTGGAGTGGGGGTGGATCGGAGTGGAGCACTGAAGCTTTCTTT. The encoded protein is CAWSGGGSEWSTEAFF. Filled out from reference TRBV30 and TRBJ1-1, the complete variable domain reads SQTIHQWPATLVQPVGSPLSLECTVEGTSNPNLYWYRQAAGRGLQLLFYSVGIGQISSEVPQNLSASRPQDRQFILSSKKLLLSDSGFYLCAWSGGGSEWSTEAFFGQGTRLTVV.

This clone was recorded only once. This chain links TRBV27 with TRBJ2-7, with no clear D. CDR3 length: 14 residues. V lost 2 bases and J lost 2, with 10 bases in between. Germline values: CDR1 MNHEY, CDR2 SMNVEV (reference sequence). The CDR3 nucleotides are TGTGCCAGCAGTTTAGGCCGGAACCCCTACGAGCAGTACTTC. This codes for CASSLGRNPYEQYF.

The chain carries TRBV5-5 and TRBJ2-1; D gene unclear. V was cut by 1 base and J by 7 bases, with 6 bases left in between. The length of the CDR3 is 12 residues. Germline V gene lookup returns CDR1 SGHKS and CDR2 YYEKEE (reference sequence). The CDR3 coding sequence is TGTGCCAGCAGCTTGAATGATAATGAGCAGTTCTTC. Translating gives CASSLNDNEQFF.

The chain uses TRBV19 and TRBJ2-2, with D uncertain. CDR3 length: 11 residues. Germline V gene lookup returns CDR1 LNHDA and CDR2 SQIVND (reference sequence). Trimming removed 5 bases from V and 9 bases from J, with 7 bases in between. This chain's CDR3 is CASSPSWELFF. CDR3 sequence (DNA): TGTGCCAGTAGTCCGTCGTGGGAGCTGTTTTTT.

V is TRBV4-2 and J is TRBJ1-5; D is possibly TRBD1 (5 bases). The CDR3 spans 17 residues. Trimming stripped 3 bases from V and 2 bases from J, with 17 bases between. CDR1 and CDR2 (germline): LGHNA, YNFKEQ. The CDR3 sequence is CASSHPRAGEGNQPQHF. CDR3 nucleotides: TGTGCCAGCAGCCATCCGAGGGCGGGGGAGGGCAATCAGCCCCAGCATTTT.

J is TRBJ2-2 and V is TRBV11-2, with D perhaps being TRBD1 or TRBD2 (6 bases each). Trimming removed 3 bases from V and 4 bases from J, with 12 bases in between. This CDR3 has 15 residues. Germline loops: CDR1 SGHAT, CDR2 FQNNGV. In nucleotides, the CDR3 is TGTGCCAGCAGCTTCTCGGGGGCGGGCACCGGGGAGCTGTTTTTT. Amino acid sequence: CASSFSGAGTGELFF.

The genes are TRBV7-2 and TRBJ2-7, with unresolved D. Germline CDR1 reads SGHTA; CDR2 reads FQGNSA. The germline V and J ends were trimmed by 9 bases and 6 bases, with 9 bases remaining between them. The CDR3 runs 10 residues. The CDR3 loop is CARPEFEQYF. Here the CDR3 DNA reads TGTGCCAGACCAGAGTTCGAGCAGTACTTC.

V gene TRBV12-5 combines with J gene TRBJ1-4, with TRBD1 matching over 8 bases. CDR1 LGHNT and CDR2 FRNRAP come from the germline V gene. V trimming: 7 bases; J trimming: 3 bases; junction bases outside the gene matches: 10. The length of the CDR3 is 16 residues. CDR3 sequence (DNA): TGTGCTAGTGCCTTAGGACAGGGAGCGGCTAATGAAAAACTGTTTTTT. Its protein is CASALGQGAANEKLFF.

This chain connects TRBV2 to TRBJ1-6; D gene uncertain. V gave up 2 bases and J gave up 9 bases, with 20 bases separating them. Germline V gene lookup returns CDR1 SNHLY and CDR2 FYNNEI. The CDR3 length is 17 residues. CDR3 in DNA: TGTGCCAGCAGTGAAAAAGCAGCCACCCTTAGGAGTTCACCCCTCCACTTT. Translated, it gives CASSEKAATLRSSPLHF. Based on the CDR3 plus reference TRBV2 and TRBJ1-6, the full variable domain is EPEVTQTPSHQVTQMGQEVILRCVPISNHLYFYWYRQILGQKVEFLVSFYNNEISEKSEIFDDQFSVERPDGSNFTLKIRSTKLEDSAMYFCASSEKAATLRSSPLHFGNGTRLTVT.

This clone showed up just once. The chain employs TRBV7-3 and TRBJ1-5, with 7 bases lining up with TRBD1. Trimming took 5 bases from V and 2 from J; bases not matched to a gene: 3. The CDR3 extends over 14 amino acids. Germline-derived CDR1 and CDR2 are SGHTA and FQGTGA. CDR3 coding DNA: TGTGCCAGCAGCCTTGGGACAGGCAATCAGCCCCAGCATTTT. Translated: CASSLGTGNQPQHF.

The rearrangement links TRBV7-9 to TRBJ1-4; D possibly corresponds to TRBD1 (5 bases). The germline gives CDR1 SEHNR, CDR2 FQNEAQ (reference sequence). The germline V and J ends were trimmed by 5 bases and 5 bases, with 12 bases remaining between them. This CDR3 is 14 amino acids long. CDR3 region: CASSPGGMNEKLFF. CDR3 coding DNA: TGTGCCAGCAGCCCCGGGGGAATGAATGAAAAACTGTTTTTT. Using reference TRBV7-9 and TRBJ1-4 for the parts outside the CDR3, the full variable domain is DTGVSQNPRHKITKRGQNVTFRCDPISEHNRLYWYRQTLGQGPEFLTYFQNEAQLEKSRLLSDRFSAERPKGSFSTLEIQRTEQGDSAMYLCASSPGGMNEKLFFGSGTQLSVL.

The rearrangement joins TRBV25-1 to TRBJ2-5; a possible D gene is TRBD1 (6 bases). Germline V gives CDR1 MGHDK, CDR2 SYGVNS. The CDR3 runs to 17 residues. Trimming removed 4 bases at V and 0 bases at J, with 18 bases between. The CDR3 reads CASSGPVAGAHQETQYF. CDR3 coding DNA: TGTGCCAGCAGTGGTCCGGTGGCAGGGGCCCACCAAGAGACCCAGTACTTC.

This CDR3 reads CASSDRDSYEQYF. The CDR3 DNA sequence: TGTGCCAGTAGCGACCGGGACTCCTACGAGCAGTACTTC. V and J are TRBV19 and TRBJ2-7; D perhaps matches TRBD2 (5 bases). Germline V gene lookup returns CDR1 LNHDA and CDR2 SQIVND (reference sequence). V was shortened by 6 bases and J by 0 bases, with 9 bases between the two germline ends. The CDR3 loop spans 13 amino acids.

The chain links TRBV29-1 to TRBJ2-1; 9 nucleotides agree with TRBD2. This CDR3 has 15 amino acids. In germline, CDR1 is SQVTM, CDR2 ANQGSEA. The ends lost 4 bases at V and 7 bases at J; junction bases unmatched: 11. The CDR3 DNA sequence: TGCAGCGTTGTCCTGCCGGCTAGCGGGGCTAATGAGCAGTTCTTC. Translated: CSVVLPASGANEQFF.

This rearrangement joins TRBV7-4 to TRBJ2-1; no clear D. CDR1 SGHVT and CDR2 SQSDAQ come from the germline V gene. With 6 bases removed from V and 5 bases from J, the gap between germline ends came to 5 bases. This CDR3 contains 11 residues. The CDR3 bases are TGTGCCAGCAGACTAAACAATGAGCAGTTCTTC. Protein sequence: CASRLNNEQFF. The complete variable domain, with remaining parts taken from reference TRBV7-4 and TRBJ2-1, reads GAGVSQSPRYKVAKRGRDVALRCDSISGHVTLYWYRQTLGQGSEVLTYSQSDAQRDKSGRPSGRFSAERPERSVSTLKIQRTEQGDSAVYLCASRLNNEQFFGPGTRLTVL.